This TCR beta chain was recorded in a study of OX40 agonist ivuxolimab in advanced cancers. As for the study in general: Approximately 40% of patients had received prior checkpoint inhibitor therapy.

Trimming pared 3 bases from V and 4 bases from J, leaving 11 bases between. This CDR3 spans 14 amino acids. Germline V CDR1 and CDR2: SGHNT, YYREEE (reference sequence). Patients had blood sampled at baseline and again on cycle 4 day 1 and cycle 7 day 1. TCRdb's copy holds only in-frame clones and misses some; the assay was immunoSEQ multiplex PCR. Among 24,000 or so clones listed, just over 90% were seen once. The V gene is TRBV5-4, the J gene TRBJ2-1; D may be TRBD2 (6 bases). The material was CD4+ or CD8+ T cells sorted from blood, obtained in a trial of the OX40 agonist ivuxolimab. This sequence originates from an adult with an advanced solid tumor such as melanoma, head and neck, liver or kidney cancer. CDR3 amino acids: CASSSVGGYNEQFF. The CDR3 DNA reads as TGTGCCAGCAGCTCTGTGGGGGGATACAATGAGCAGTTCTTC.